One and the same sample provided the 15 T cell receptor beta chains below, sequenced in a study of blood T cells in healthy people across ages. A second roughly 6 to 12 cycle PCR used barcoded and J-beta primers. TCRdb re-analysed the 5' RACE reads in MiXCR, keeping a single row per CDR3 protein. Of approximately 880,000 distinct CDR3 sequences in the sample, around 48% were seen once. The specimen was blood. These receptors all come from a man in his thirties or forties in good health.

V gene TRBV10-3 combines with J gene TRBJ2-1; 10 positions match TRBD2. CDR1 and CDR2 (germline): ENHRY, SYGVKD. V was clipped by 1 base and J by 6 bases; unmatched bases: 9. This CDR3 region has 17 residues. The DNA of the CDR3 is TGTGCCATCAGTGAGTTTCGAGCGGGGGGGCCTTTCAATGAGCAGTTCTTC. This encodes CAISEFRAGGPFNEQFF.

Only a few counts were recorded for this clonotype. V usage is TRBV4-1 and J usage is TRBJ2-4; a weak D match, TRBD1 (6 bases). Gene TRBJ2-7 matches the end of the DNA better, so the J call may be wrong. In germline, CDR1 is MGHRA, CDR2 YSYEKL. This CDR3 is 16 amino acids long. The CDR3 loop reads CASSQDPGQPADEQYF. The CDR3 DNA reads TGCGCCAGCAGCCAAGATCCTGGACAGCCCGCTGACGAGCAGTACTTC.

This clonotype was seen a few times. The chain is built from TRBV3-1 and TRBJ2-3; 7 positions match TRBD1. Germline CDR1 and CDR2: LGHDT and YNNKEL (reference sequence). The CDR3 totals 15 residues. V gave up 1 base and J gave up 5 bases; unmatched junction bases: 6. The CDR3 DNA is TGTGCCAGCAGCCAAGCTAGGGGGCAAAGAGATACGCAGTATTTT. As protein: CASSQARGQRDTQYF.

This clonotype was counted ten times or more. The CDR3 is CASSLKGRLNNQPQHF. DNA of the CDR3: TGTGCCAGCAGCTTGAAGGGACGGCTCAACAATCAGCCCCAGCATTTT. The chain recombines TRBV5-6 with TRBJ1-5, with TRBD1 as a possible D gene (5 bases). Germline CDR1 SGHDT, CDR2 YYEEEE. This CDR3 is built from 16 residues. V lost 1 base and J lost 3, with 14 bases in between.

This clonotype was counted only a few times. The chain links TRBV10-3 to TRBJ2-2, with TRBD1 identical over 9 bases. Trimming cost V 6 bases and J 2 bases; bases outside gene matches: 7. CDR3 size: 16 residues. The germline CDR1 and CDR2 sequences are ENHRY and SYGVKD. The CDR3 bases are TGTGCCATCAGCCCGACAGGGGGTCTCAACACCGGGGAGCTGTTTTTT. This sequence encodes CAISPTGGLNTGELFF.

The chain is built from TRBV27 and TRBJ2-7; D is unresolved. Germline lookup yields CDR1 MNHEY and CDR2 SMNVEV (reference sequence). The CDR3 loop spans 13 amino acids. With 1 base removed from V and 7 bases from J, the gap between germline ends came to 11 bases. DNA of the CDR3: TGTGCCAGCAGTTTATTCGGTGCGGATGAGCAGTACTTC. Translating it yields CASSLFGADEQYF.

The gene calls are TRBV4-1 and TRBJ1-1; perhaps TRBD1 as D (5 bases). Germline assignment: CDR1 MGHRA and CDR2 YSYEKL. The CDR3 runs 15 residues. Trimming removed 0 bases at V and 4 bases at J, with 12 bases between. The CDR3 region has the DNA TGCGCCAGCAGCCAAGATATTAACGGGGCCACTGAAGCTTTCTTT. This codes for CASSQDINGATEAFF.

The CDR3 sequence: CASSWERGGGETQYF. CDR3 bases: TGCGCCAGCAGCTGGGAGCGGGGGGGCGGAGAGACCCAGTACTTC. The chain carries TRBV5-1 and TRBJ2-7, with TRBD2 matching over 10 bases. The DNA end is more similar to TRBJ2-5, so the J call may be wrong. The CDR3 is made up of 15 amino acids. CDR1 and CDR2 from the germline V gene are SGHRS and YFSETQ.

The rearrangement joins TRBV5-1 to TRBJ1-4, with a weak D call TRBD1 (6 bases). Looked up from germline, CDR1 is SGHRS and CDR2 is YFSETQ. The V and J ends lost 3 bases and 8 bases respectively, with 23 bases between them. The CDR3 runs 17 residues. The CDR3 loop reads CASSWRTAGHIGEKLFF. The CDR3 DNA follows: TGCGCCAGCAGCTGGAGGACGGCGGGACATATAGGGGAAAAACTGTTTTTT.

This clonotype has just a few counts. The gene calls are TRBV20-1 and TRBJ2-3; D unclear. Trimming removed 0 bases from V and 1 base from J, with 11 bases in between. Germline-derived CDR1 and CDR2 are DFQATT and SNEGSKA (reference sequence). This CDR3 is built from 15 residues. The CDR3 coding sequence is TGCAGTGCTAGAGATTGGGGTGGCCGCACAGATACGCAGTATTTT. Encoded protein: CSARDWGGRTDTQYF.

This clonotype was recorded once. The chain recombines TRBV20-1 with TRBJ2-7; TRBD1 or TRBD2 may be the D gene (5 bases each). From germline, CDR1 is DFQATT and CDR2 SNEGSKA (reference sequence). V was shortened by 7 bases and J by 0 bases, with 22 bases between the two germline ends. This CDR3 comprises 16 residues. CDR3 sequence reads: CSVLRGTETGSYEQYF. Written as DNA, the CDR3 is TGCAGTGTTCTACGAGGGACGGAGACTGGCTCCTACGAGCAGTACTTC.

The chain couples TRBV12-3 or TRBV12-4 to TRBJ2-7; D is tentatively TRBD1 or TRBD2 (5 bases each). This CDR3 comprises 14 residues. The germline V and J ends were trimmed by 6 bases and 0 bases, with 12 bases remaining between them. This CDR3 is CASRSGTVSYEQYF. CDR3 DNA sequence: TGTGCCAGCAGGTCCGGGACGGTCTCCTACGAGCAGTACTTC.

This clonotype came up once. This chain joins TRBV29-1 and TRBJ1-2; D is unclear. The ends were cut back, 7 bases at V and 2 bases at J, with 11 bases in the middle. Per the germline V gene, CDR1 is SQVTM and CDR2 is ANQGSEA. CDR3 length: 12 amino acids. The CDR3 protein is CSGVSRNYGYTF. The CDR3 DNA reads TGCAGCGGAGTTTCAAGGAACTATGGCTACACCTTC.

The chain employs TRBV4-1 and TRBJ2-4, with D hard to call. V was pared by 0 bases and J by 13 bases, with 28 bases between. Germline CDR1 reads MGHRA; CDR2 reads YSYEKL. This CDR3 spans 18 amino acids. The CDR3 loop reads CASSQDSGLGSYEAAQYF. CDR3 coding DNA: TGCGCCAGCAGCCAAGATTCTGGCCTCGGCTCCTATGAGGCGGCGCAGTACTTC.

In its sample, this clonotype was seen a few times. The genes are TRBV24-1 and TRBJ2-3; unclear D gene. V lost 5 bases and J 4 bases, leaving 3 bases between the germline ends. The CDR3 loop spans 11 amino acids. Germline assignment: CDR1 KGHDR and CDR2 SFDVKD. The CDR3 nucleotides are TGTGCCACCAGTGTATCAGATACGCAGTATTTT. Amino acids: CATSVSDTQYF.